The subject of this entry is one TCR beta chain. Its matching antigen is unknown. Other nucleotide sequences from this sample produce the same CDR3. The CDR3 loop spans 14 amino acids. The V gene's germline CDR1 is SGHKS and CDR2 YYEKEE (reference sequence). V was shortened by 4 bases and J by 3 bases, with 13 bases between the two germline ends. The data stem from a study of OX40 agonist ivuxolimab in advanced cancers. Across the whole study: A history of anti-PD-1, anti-PD-L1 or anti-CTLA-4 therapy was acceptable, and 40% had some.

Sequencing was performed with immunoSEQ multiplex PCR; in TCRdb, only in-frame clones are kept and a portion is missing. This table has more than 65,000 clones, 80% to 95% appearing once. Notes on the study in general: The antigen specificity of the peripheral T cells (those that were expanded) was not determined. Some of the lowest clonal expansion was seen in partial responders at 0.1-3.0 mg/kg.

The receptor's source is an adult with an advanced solid tumor such as melanoma, head and neck, liver or kidney cancer. Sequencing used CD4+ or CD8+ T cells sorted from blood, obtained in a trial of the OX40 agonist ivuxolimab. The chain has TRBV5-5 and TRBJ1-1; D remains ambiguous. CDR3 in amino acids: CASSVEAKYTEAFF. CDR3 nucleotide sequence: TGTGCCAGCAGCGTGGAGGCGAAATACACTGAAGCTTTCTTT.